This T cell receptor (beta chain) was recovered during a study of T cell changes during pregnancy in multiple sclerosis. Only in-frame clones appear in the TCRdb table, and some are missing; sequencing was by immunoSEQ multiplex PCR. The sample contains 70,000 to 95,000 clones, just over 90% of which appear only once. The CDR3 covers 14 residues. With 4 bases removed from V and 5 bases from J, the gap between germline ends came to 11 bases. The germline gives CDR1 MGHRA, CDR2 YSYEKL. This clone has only one observation. The input for sequencing was peripheral blood, taken in the second trimester of pregnancy. This sequence was found in a female donor in good health, enrolled as a control in a pregnancy study. This chain joins TRBV4-1 and TRBJ1-4, with no clear D. CDR3 coding DNA: TGCGCCAGCAGCCCTAGGTCTTCAAATGAAAAACTGTTTTTT. Translated, it gives CASSPRSSNEKLFF.